This T cell receptor (beta chain) was documented in a study of T cells in Graves' hyperthyroidism and ophthalmopathy. Uncontrolled infections, other autoimmune diseases, pregnancy or lactation led to exclusion of patients. This clonotype was counted many times. Researchers took RNA transcripts and amplified the TCR beta CDR3 regions from them. HTBI primers were employed in a first-round RT-PCR of the TCR CDR3. TCRdb itself ran the multiplex PCR reads through MiXCR, one entry per CDR3 protein. The sample includes about 270,000 distinct CDR3 sequences, 25% of them seen just once. This CDR3 region has 17 residues. V dropped 5 bases and J dropped 4; count of bases not matched to a gene: 14. Germline CDR1 reads SGHTA; CDR2 reads FQGNSA.

This receptor was identified in a man aged 35 to 55 with Graves' hyperthyroidism that later progressed to Graves' ophthalmopathy. The chain couples TRBV7-2 to TRBJ2-7; 10 nucleotides agree with TRBD2. Sequences were obtained from blood. The CDR3 region has the DNA TGTGCCAGCAGCCCCTTCCGACAAGCGGGAGGGCTGTACGAGCAGTACTTC. It translates to CASSPFRQAGGLYEQYF.